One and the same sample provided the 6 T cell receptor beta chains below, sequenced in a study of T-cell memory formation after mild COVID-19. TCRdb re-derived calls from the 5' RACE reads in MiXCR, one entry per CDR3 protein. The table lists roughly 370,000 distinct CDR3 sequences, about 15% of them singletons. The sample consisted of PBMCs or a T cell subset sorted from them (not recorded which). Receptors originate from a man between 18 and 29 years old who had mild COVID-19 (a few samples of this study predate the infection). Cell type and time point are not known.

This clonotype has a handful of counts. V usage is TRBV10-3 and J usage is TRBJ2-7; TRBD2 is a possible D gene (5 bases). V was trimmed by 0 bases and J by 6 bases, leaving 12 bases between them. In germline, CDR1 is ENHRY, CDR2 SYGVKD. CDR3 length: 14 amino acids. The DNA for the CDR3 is TGTGCCATCAGTGAGTCACAGAGAGGGCGCGAGCAGTACGTC. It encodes CAISESQRGREQYV.

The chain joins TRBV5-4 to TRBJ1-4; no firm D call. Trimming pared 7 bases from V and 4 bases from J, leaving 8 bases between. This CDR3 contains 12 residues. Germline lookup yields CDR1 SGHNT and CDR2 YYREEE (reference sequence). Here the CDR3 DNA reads TGTGCCAGCGGTGGAGTTAATGAAAAACTGTTTTTT. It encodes CASGGVNEKLFF.

CDR3 nucleotides: TGTGCCAGCTCACCTGTTTACCAAGAGACCCAGTACTTC. Its translation: CASSPVYQETQYF. The gene calls are TRBV18 and TRBJ2-5; no reliable D call. V was clipped by 3 bases and J by 0 bases, with 5 bases between them. The CDR3 consists of 13 residues. The germline CDR1 and CDR2 sequences are KGHSH and LQKENI.

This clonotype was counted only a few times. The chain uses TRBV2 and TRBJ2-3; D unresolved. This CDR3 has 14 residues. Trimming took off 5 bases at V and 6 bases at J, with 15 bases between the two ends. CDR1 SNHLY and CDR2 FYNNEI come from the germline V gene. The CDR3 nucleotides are TGTGCCAGCAGTCGGTCTTCCTTCCGGGATACGCAGTATTTT. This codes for CASSRSSFRDTQYF.

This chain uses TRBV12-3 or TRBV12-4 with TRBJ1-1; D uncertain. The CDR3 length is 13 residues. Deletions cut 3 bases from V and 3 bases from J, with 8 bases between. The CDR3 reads CASSFGSDTEAFF. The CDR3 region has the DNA TGTGCCAGCAGTTTTGGGTCAGACACTGAAGCTTTCTTT.

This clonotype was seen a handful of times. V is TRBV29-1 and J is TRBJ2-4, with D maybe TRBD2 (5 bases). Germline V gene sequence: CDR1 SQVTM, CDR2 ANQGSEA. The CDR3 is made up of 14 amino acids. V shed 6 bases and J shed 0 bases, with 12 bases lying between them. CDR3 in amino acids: CSVAEGIAKNIQYF. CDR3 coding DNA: TGCAGCGTCGCCGAGGGAATAGCCAAAAACATTCAGTACTTC.